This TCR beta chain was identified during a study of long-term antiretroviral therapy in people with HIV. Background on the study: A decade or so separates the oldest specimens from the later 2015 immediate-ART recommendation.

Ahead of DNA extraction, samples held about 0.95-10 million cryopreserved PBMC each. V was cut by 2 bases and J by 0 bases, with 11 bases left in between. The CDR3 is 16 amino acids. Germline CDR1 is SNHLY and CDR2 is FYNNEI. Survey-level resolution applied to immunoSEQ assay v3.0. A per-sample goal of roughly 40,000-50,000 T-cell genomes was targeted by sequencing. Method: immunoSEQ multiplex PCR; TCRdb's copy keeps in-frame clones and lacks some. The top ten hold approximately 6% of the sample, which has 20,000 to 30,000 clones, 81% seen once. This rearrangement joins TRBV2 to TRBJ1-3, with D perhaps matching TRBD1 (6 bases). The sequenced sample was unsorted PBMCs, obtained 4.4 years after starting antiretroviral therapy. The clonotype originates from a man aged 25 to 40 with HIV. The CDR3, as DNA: TGTGCCAGCAGTGAAACAGGGCTGGGCTCTGGAAACACCATATATTTT. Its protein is CASSETGLGSGNTIYF.